These T cell receptor beta chains were read from a single sample in a study of T cells after yellow fever vaccination. MiXCR was run by TCRdb on the 5' RACE reads, yielding one entry per CDR3 protein. The repertoire holds around 300,000 distinct CDR3 sequences, around 13% seen once, with around 0.49% in the top ten. The source material was CD4+ T cells sorted from PBMCs, sampled 45 days after the yellow fever booster vaccination. The receptors were sampled from a man between 25 and 39 years old who received the YFV17D yellow fever vaccine. CDR3s leave out the opening cysteine and the closing phenylalanine or tryptophan. The order of the fields is CDR3 protein, V gene, J gene.

cdr3_aa: ASSFDPANYGYT; v_call: TRBV7-2; j_call: TRBJ1-2
cdr3_aa: SVDGADSSGYT; v_call: TRBV29-1; j_call: TRBJ1-2
cdr3_aa: ASSGTRNTQY; v_call: TRBV7-9; j_call: TRBJ2-3
cdr3_aa: ASSPRGGFGYGYT; v_call: TRBV19; j_call: TRBJ1-2
cdr3_aa: ASGRAGERRNEQF; v_call: TRBV27; j_call: TRBJ2-1
cdr3_aa: SADPGAGYNEQF; v_call: TRBV20-1; j_call: TRBJ2-1
cdr3_aa: ASSHADRPNYGYT; v_call: TRBV4-3; j_call: TRBJ1-2
cdr3_aa: SVAAGEETQY; v_call: TRBV29-1; j_call: TRBJ2-5
cdr3_aa: ASSLSFQIRQF; v_call: TRBV27; j_call: TRBJ2-1
cdr3_aa: ASSLEGNGELF; v_call: TRBV5-1; j_call: TRBJ2-2
cdr3_aa: ASSQVREGGELF; v_call: TRBV4-3; j_call: TRBJ2-2
cdr3_aa: ASSQAAGGSNEQF; v_call: TRBV7-8; j_call: TRBJ2-1
cdr3_aa: ASSPLGQVYEQY; v_call: TRBV5-1; j_call: TRBJ2-7
cdr3_aa: SARDGPGKGTMNTEAF; v_call: TRBV20-1; j_call: TRBJ1-1
cdr3_aa: ASSFGDSQETQY; v_call: TRBV12-3/TRBV12-4; j_call: TRBJ2-5
cdr3_aa: SARGSGRTREGYT; v_call: TRBV20-1; j_call: TRBJ1-2
cdr3_aa: ATSLHGELF; v_call: TRBV12-3/TRBV12-4; j_call: TRBJ2-2
cdr3_aa: SARGTFQVEQY; v_call: TRBV20-1; j_call: TRBJ2-7
cdr3_aa: ASSLELGSQETQY; v_call: TRBV7-2; j_call: TRBJ2-5
cdr3_aa: SANQGSPYEQY; v_call: TRBV20-1; j_call: TRBJ2-7
cdr3_aa: ASSYSGRGENIQY; v_call: TRBV6-5; j_call: TRBJ2-4
cdr3_aa: ASSLATGLVSYEQY; v_call: TRBV5-1; j_call: TRBJ2-7
cdr3_aa: ASSSAALEELF; v_call: TRBV7-6; j_call: TRBJ2-2
cdr3_aa: ASSRTSGYEQY; v_call: TRBV6-1; j_call: TRBJ2-7
cdr3_aa: ASIWAGGSQETQY; v_call: TRBV12-3/TRBV12-4; j_call: TRBJ2-5
cdr3_aa: SVETGVETQY; v_call: TRBV29-1; j_call: TRBJ2-5
cdr3_aa: SARGGSGTFLSSYNEQF; v_call: TRBV20-1; j_call: TRBJ2-1
cdr3_aa: ASSPRQGADTQY; v_call: TRBV7-2; j_call: TRBJ2-3
cdr3_aa: ASSLEGLAGSNEQF; v_call: TRBV5-1; j_call: TRBJ2-1
cdr3_aa: ASSEGVYYEQY; v_call: TRBV6-1; j_call: TRBJ2-7
cdr3_aa: ASNHVLSPGEQY; v_call: TRBV28; j_call: TRBJ2-7
cdr3_aa: ASSLFGETQY; v_call: TRBV28; j_call: TRBJ2-5
cdr3_aa: ASSESGGPSHTQY; v_call: TRBV19; j_call: TRBJ2-3
cdr3_aa: ASSMGQGVSNQPQH; v_call: TRBV7-2; j_call: TRBJ1-5
cdr3_aa: ASSPLAAAATYEQY; v_call: TRBV18; j_call: TRBJ2-7